A selection of T cell receptor beta chains follows, all from one sample in a study of early T cells in non-severe SARS-CoV-2 infection. TCRdb re-called the 5' RACE reads with MiXCR, one entry per CDR3 protein. The sample consists of 60,000 to 65,000 distinct CDR3 sequences, roughly 9% of them appearing once. Sequencing was performed on whole blood, taken at baseline. The receptors here all came from an adult who was a healthcare worker with PCR-confirmed SARS-CoV-2 infection or an uninfected control (not recorded which). CDR3s include the opening cysteine and the closing phenylalanine or tryptophan. Fields, in order: V gene, D gene, J gene, clone size, CDR3 DNA, CDR3 protein. D genes are given only for firm matches. Clone size is not always given. Where it is, it says once, few, many or a class for expanded clones.

TRBV7-2	TRBD2	TRBJ2-7	many	TGTGCCAGCAGTTCTAGCGGGAGCTTCTACGAGCAGTACTTC	CASSSSGSFYEQYF
TRBV7-6	.	TRBJ1-1	many	TGTGCCAGCAGCCAGGGGCGCTGGGACACTGAAGCTTTCTTT	CASSQGRWDTEAFF
TRBV5-6	.	TRBJ1-5	.	TGTGCCAGCAGTCATACAGGGTTTAGCAATCAGCCCCAGCATTTT	CASSHTGFSNQPQHF
TRBV5-1	.	TRBJ2-5	.	TGCGCCAGCAGCTTGGAGGCTCACCAAGAGACCCAGTACTTC	CASSLEAHQETQYF
TRBV20-1	.	TRBJ1-4	few	TGCAGTGCTAGAGAGGCTACAGGGCTTAATGAAAAACTGTTTTTT	CSAREATGLNEKLFF
TRBV14	.	TRBJ2-1	many	TGTGCCAGTCACCAGGACAATGAGCAGTTCTTC	CASHQDNEQFF
TRBV11-2	TRBD1	TRBJ2-5	.	TGTGCCAGCAGGTTACAGGGGAACCAAGAGACCCAGTACTTC	CASRLQGNQETQYF
TRBV5-6	.	TRBJ2-3	many	TGTGCCAGCAGCCGACCTCCCACAGATACGCAGTATTTT	CASSRPPTDTQYF
TRBV29-1	TRBD1	TRBJ1-1	.	TGCAGCGTAAAATCAGGGGGGAGCACTGAAGCTTTCTTT	CSVKSGGSTEAFF
TRBV11-2	TRBD2	TRBJ2-7	.	TGTGCCAGCAGAACTATTCTTCGGACTAGCGCTAACTACGAGCAGTACTTC	CASRTILRTSANYEQYF
TRBV20-1	.	TRBJ2-3	many	TGCAGTGCTAGAGATCTCGACCGGGAGAATCCAGATACGCAGTATTTT	CSARDLDRENPDTQYF
TRBV12-3/TRBV12-4	TRBD2	TRBJ2-5	.	TGTGCCAGCAGTCCCCGAGACCTAGCGGGACGAGGGGGAAAGACCCAGTACTTC	CASSPRDLAGRGGKTQYF
TRBV7-6	TRBD2	TRBJ2-7	.	TGTGCCAGCAGCTTAGCGCCTAGCGGGGACTCCTACGAGCAGTACTTC	CASSLAPSGDSYEQYF
TRBV6-1	.	TRBJ2-1	.	TGTGCCAGCAGTGAATTCAGGGCGGTGAATGAGCAGTTCTTC	CASSEFRAVNEQFF
TRBV15	.	TRBJ2-1	.	TGTGCCACCAGCAGAGCCCCCCTCGGAGTCGATGAGCAGTTCTTC	CATSRAPLGVDEQFF
TRBV29-1	.	TRBJ2-1	few	TGCAGCGCAGACAGAGGCTCCAATGAGCAGTTCTTC	CSADRGSNEQFF
TRBV7-6	.	TRBJ1-2	few	TGTGCCAGCAGCTTAGTGAGCGGGGCGAACAGGCCGTTCTATGGCTACACCTTC	CASSLVSGANRPFYGYTF
TRBV12-3/TRBV12-4	TRBD1	TRBJ2-7	once	TGTGCCAGCAGTCTCATTGACAGGGGCTACGAGCAGTACTTC	CASSLIDRGYEQYF
TRBV9	.	TRBJ2-3	.	TGTGCCAGCAGCGTCGGCCTTCTAGGGGGCACAGATACGCAGTATTTT	CASSVGLLGGTDTQYF
TRBV24-1	.	TRBJ2-1	many	TGTGCCACCAGTGATTCCCGAGGCAAGGGGTGGAATGAGCAGTTCTTC	CATSDSRGKGWNEQFF
TRBV3-1	TRBD2	TRBJ2-1	many	TGTGCCAGCAGCCAAGATAGGGGAGGGCCTTCCTACAATGAGCAGTTCTTC	CASSQDRGGPSYNEQFF
TRBV2	.	TRBJ1-2	.	TGTGCCAGCAGATACAACAGGGTCTCTAACTATGGCTACACCTTC	CASRYNRVSNYGYTF
TRBV6-5	TRBD2	TRBJ2-1	many	TGTGCCAGCAGTTACTCGTTTACGACTAGCGGGAGGGAGCAGTTCTTC	CASSYSFTTSGREQFF
TRBV28	TRBD1	TRBJ2-2	many	TGTGCCAGCAGGCGACAGGGGGCGGTTACCGGGGAGCTGTTTTTT	CASRRQGAVTGELFF
TRBV20-1	TRBD2	TRBJ2-7	.	TGCAGTGCTAGAGATGGCACCGGGACTAGCTACGAGCAGTACTTC	CSARDGTGTSYEQYF
TRBV7-3	TRBD2	TRBJ2-7	many	TGTGCCAGCAGCCTAGGTCGGGGGGGATCCTACGAGCAGTACTTC	CASSLGRGGSYEQYF
TRBV2	.	TRBJ2-1	few	TGTGCCAGCAGGGGAAGTGAGCAGTTCTTC	CASRGSEQFF
TRBV30	.	TRBJ2-5	many	TGTGCCTGGAGTGTACGCGCAGGGATCGAGACCCAGTACTTC	CAWSVRAGIETQYF
TRBV29-1	.	TRBJ2-5	many	TGCAGCGTTCGAACAGGAGAAGAGACCCAGTACTTC	CSVRTGEETQYF
TRBV7-8	.	TRBJ2-1	many	TGTGCCAGCAGCTTAGACATGGGTACGCCCTACAATGAGCAGTTCTTC	CASSLDMGTPYNEQFF
TRBV6-5	.	TRBJ1-2	few	TGTGCCAGCAGTTACTCGGTGTTACCTAACTATGGCTACACCTTC	CASSYSVLPNYGYTF
TRBV20-1	.	TRBJ1-6	.	TGCAGTGCTAGTCGGGGGCCTAATTCACCCCTCCACTTT	CSASRGPNSPLHF
TRBV6-1	TRBD1	TRBJ1-3	few	TGTGCCACGCAGGACAGGGCAGGAAACACCATATATTTT	CATQDRAGNTIYF
TRBV18	.	TRBJ2-7	few	TGTGCCAGCTCACCTCCCGGGGGAGCGGGCTTGCCCGAGCAGTACTTC	CASSPPGGAGLPEQYF
TRBV30	TRBD1	TRBJ2-7	many	TGTGCCTGGGCCCTAGGGACAGGGGACGACGAGCAGTACTTC	CAWALGTGDDEQYF
TRBV5-5	TRBD1	TRBJ2-7	many	TGTGCCAGCAGCGAAGACAGGGGCGATTCCTACGAGCAGTACTTC	CASSEDRGDSYEQYF
TRBV20-1	.	TRBJ2-5	.	TGCAGTGCTAAGTCTGGGGCCCAAGAGACCCAGTACTTC	CSAKSGAQETQYF
TRBV3-1	.	TRBJ1-6	medium-sized	TGTGCCAGCAGCCAAACCGGGACCTCTGGTTCACCCCTCCACTTT	CASSQTGTSGSPLHF
TRBV24-1	TRBD2	TRBJ2-7	many	TGTGCCACCAGTGATCCCCGCTTTACTAGCGGGAGGGATGTATTCTACGAGCAGTACTTC	CATSDPRFTSGRDVFYEQYF
TRBV6-1	TRBD2	TRBJ2-1	.	TGTGCCAGCAGTAAGACTAGCACCTACAATGAGCAGTTCTTC	CASSKTSTYNEQFF
TRBV3-1	.	TRBJ2-7	few	TGTGCCAGCAGCCAAATTACCGGGGCCGAGCAGTACTTC	CASSQITGAEQYF
TRBV15	.	TRBJ2-1	.	TGTGCCACCAGCAGAGATCTAACAGGGTTATACAATGAGCAGTTCTTC	CATSRDLTGLYNEQFF
TRBV7-2	TRBD1	TRBJ1-3	few	TGTGCCAGCAGCTTTTCCGGGACAGGCATTTCTGGAAACACCATATATTTT	CASSFSGTGISGNTIYF
TRBV5-1	TRBD2	TRBJ2-7	few	TGCGCCAGCAGCCAGACCGGGACTAGCGTCTACGAGCAGTACTTC	CASSQTGTSVYEQYF